The rows below give T cell receptor beta chains drawn from one sample of a study of naive and memory T cell subsets. TCRdb independently ran MiXCR on the UMI-ligation and nested PCR reads; one entry per CDR3 protein. The profile shows 150,000 or so distinct CDR3 sequences, approximately 15% of them singletons. The sequenced sample was naive CD4+ T cells from blood. Receptor source: a human donor in good health. CDR3s leave out the opening cysteine and the closing phenylalanine or tryptophan.

v_call	j_call	cdr3_aa
TRBV29-1	TRBJ1-5	SVEEGSNQPQH
TRBV29-1	TRBJ2-7	SAARGTDSEQY
TRBV3-1	TRBJ2-1	ASRAGVGNEQF
TRBV10-3	TRBJ2-7	AIRGGDLYEQY
TRBV20-1	TRBJ1-5	SARATGFSNQPQH
TRBV16	TRBJ2-7	ASSLWGVFYEQY
TRBV12-3/TRBV12-4	TRBJ1-1	ASSLNRDTEAF
TRBV10-3	TRBJ2-3	AISDFRDTQY
TRBV18	TRBJ2-2	ASSSWTSSNTGELF
TRBV4-1	TRBJ2-1	ASSQDRDSVEQF
TRBV3-1	TRBJ2-7	ASSHPGHEQY
TRBV10-3	TRBJ1-5	AHSREVNQPQH
TRBV7-2	TRBJ2-2	ASSRTGLEGELF
TRBV19	TRBJ2-2	ASTPGGASSAGELF
TRBV30	TRBJ1-4	AWSVPGMPNEKLF
TRBV5-1	TRBJ2-5	ASSPGTEQETQY
TRBV20-1	TRBJ1-1	SARAGRNTEAF
TRBV15	TRBJ2-6	ATSRGAGPGSGANVLT
TRBV5-1	TRBJ2-1	ASSRGQQYNEQF
TRBV6-5	TRBJ1-5	ASSRGAVQPQH
TRBV2	TRBJ2-7	ASSVMRGTVGHRTYEQY
TRBV29-1	TRBJ2-2	SVESSGYTGELF
TRBV14	TRBJ2-1	ASSQVLSVSYNEQF
TRBV2	TRBJ1-5	ASSVTVDQPQH
TRBV28	TRBJ2-7	ASSQDVAGASYEQY
TRBV5-1	TRBJ2-3	ASSPLAGNTDTQY
TRBV27	TRBJ2-3	ASSPAGGTDTQY
TRBV20-1	TRBJ2-1	SARVSGTSGRPSYNEQF
TRBV7-2	TRBJ2-7	ASSTPSGSSYEQY
TRBV7-9	TRBJ2-1	ASSPPGQGNGEQF
TRBV12-3/TRBV12-4	TRBJ1-5	ASSYRGYQPQH
TRBV4-1	TRBJ2-4	ASSQADAAGWEVNIQY
TRBV24-1	TRBJ2-5	ATSGPAGELYQETQY
TRBV11-2	TRBJ2-3	ASSLDLAGAPTDTQY
TRBV4-3	TRBJ2-1	ASSQETSGLRPHEQF
TRBV2	TRBJ1-1	ASSTGTPEAF
TRBV7-9	TRBJ2-1	ASSPGTYNEQF
TRBV11-2	TRBJ2-1	ASSPGHEQF
TRBV30	TRBJ1-4	AFNRGREEKLF
TRBV20-1	TRBJ2-2	SARVRTPNTGELF
TRBV30	TRBJ1-2	AWSVGQGASGYT
TRBV7-9	TRBJ1-2	ASSLVWQDGYT
TRBV5-4	TRBJ2-1	ASSLDSAGPYNEQF
TRBV10-1	TRBJ2-3	ASSESWSGSGADTQY
TRBV7-2	TRBJ1-2	ASSEGIGYGYT
TRBV9	TRBJ2-3	ASSLGTVGTDTQY
TRBV24-1	TRBJ2-1	ATSESSGRAYNEQF